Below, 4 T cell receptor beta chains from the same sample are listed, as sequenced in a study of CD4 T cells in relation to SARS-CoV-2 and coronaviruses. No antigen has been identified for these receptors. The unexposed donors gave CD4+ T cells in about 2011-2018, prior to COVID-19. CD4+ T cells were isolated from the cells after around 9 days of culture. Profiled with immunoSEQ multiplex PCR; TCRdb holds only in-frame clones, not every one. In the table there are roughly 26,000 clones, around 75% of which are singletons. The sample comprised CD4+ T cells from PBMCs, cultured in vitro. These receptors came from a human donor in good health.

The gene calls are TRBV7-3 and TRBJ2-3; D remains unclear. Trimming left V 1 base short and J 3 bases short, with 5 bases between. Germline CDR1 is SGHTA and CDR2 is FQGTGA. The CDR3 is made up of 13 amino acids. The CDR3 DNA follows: TGTGCCAGCAGCTTAAGCCGGACAGATACGCAGTATTTT. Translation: CASSLSRTDTQYF.

The CDR3 DNA is TGCGCCAGCAGCCAAGTCGTGGGGACCCCTGAAGCTTTCTTT. Translation gives CASSQVVGTPEAFF. The chain is built from TRBV4-1 and TRBJ1-1; D is perhaps TRBD1 (5 bases). Between the trimmed V and J ends, which lost 1 base and 6 bases, there was a span of 12 bases. The CDR3 runs 14 residues. The V gene's germline CDR1 is MGHRA and CDR2 YSYEKL.

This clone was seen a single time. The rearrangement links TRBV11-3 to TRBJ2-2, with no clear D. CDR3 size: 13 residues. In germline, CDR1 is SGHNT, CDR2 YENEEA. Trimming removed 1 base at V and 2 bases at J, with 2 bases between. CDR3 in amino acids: CASSLVNTGELFF. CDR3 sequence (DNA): TGTGCCAGCAGCTTAGTCAACACCGGGGAGCTGTTTTTT.

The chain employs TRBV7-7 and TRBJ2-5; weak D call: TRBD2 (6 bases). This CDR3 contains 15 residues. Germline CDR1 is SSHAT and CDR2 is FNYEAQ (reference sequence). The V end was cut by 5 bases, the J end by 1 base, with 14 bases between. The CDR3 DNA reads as TGTGCCAGCAGCCCACAAGGAGGGCGCCAAGAGACCCAGTACTTC. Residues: CASSPQGGRQETQYF.